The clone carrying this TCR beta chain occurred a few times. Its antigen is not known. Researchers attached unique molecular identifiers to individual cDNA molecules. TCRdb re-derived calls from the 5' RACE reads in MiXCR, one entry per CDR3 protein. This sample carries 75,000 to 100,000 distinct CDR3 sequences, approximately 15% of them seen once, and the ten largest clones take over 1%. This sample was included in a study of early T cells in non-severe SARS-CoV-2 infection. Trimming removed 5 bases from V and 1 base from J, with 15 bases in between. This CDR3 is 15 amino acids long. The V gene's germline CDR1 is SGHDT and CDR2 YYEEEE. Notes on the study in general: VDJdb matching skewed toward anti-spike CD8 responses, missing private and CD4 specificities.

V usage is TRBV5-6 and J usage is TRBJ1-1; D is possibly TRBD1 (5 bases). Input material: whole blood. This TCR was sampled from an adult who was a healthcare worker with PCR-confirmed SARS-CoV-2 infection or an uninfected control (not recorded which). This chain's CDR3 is CASSPSSGQNTEAFF. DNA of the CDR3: TGTGCCAGCAGTCCAAGTAGCGGACAGAACACTGAAGCTTTCTTT. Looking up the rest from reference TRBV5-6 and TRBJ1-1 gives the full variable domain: DAGVTQSPTHLIKTRGQQVTLRCSPKSGHDTVSWYQQALGQGPQFIFQYYEEEERQRGNFPDRFSGHQFPNYSSELNVNALLLGDSALYLCASSPSSGQNTEAFFGQGTRLTVV.